The source of this T cell receptor (beta chain) is a study of blood T cell repertoires in COVID-19. As for the study in general: Collection of acute and convalescent COVID-19 samples took place in the United States, Italy and Spain.

The assay was immunoSEQ multiplex PCR, and TCRdb's table has in-frame clones only and misses some. The sample lists more than 95,000 clones, about 83% occurring once. Germline trimming cut 1 base from V and 2 bases from J; bases unmatched to any gene: 4. Germline V lookup: CDR1 SGHTA, CDR2 FQGNSA. The length of the CDR3 is 16 residues. Sequenced material: peripheral blood. This receptor was taken from a man aged 80 or over with active or convalescent COVID-19. The chain is built from TRBV7-2 and TRBJ1-3; TRBD1 matches at 8 bases. The CDR3 is CASSLGPGGTGNTIYF. The CDR3 DNA reads TGTGCCAGCAGCTTAGGACCAGGGGGCACTGGAAACACCATATATTTT.